This T cell receptor (beta chain) was obtained from a study of preoperative IRX-2 immunotherapy in early breast cancer. The CDR3 extends over 16 amino acids. V was trimmed by 3 bases and J by 0 bases, leaving 12 bases between them. The germline gives CDR1 SGHNT, CDR2 YENEEA. Treatment specified: preoperative locoregional IRX-2 cytokine immunotherapy. In this sample, this clone turned up once. Data came from immunoSEQ multiplex PCR; TCRdb stores just in-frame clones and leaves some out. The sample includes more than 20,000 clones, approximately 84% of them seen just once. The sequence came from a human donor with breast cancer. J is TRBJ1-3 and V is TRBV11-3; D might be TRBD1 (5 bases). The sample here was lymph node tissue, taken before IRX-2 immunotherapy. The CDR3 DNA follows: TGTGCCAGCAGCTTGGGACGGACCTCCTCTGGAAACACCATATATTTT. This translates into CASSLGRTSSGNTIYF.